This TCR beta chain originates from a study of T cell responses to AZD1222 COVID-19 vaccine. Study-wide findings and caveats: The donor cohort was predominantly white British with a female majority, and clonal diversity may have been underestimated. Compared with day 0, the breadth and depth of the Spike-specific TCR repertoire rose significantly after two doses of AZD1222.

In regard to this clone: Its antigen remains unidentified.

Profiled with immunoSEQ multiplex PCR; TCRdb holds only in-frame clones, not every one. Of 150,000 or so clones in the sample, approximately 90% were seen once. Second-dose groups at about 4 or about 12 weeks were pooled. Deletions cut 0 bases from V and 4 bases from J, with 13 bases between. CDR1 and CDR2 (germline): SEHNR, FQNEAQ (reference sequence). The CDR3 runs to 16 residues. The chain employs TRBV7-9 and TRBJ1-3; D remains ambiguous. This TCR came from an adult who received the AZD1222 COVID-19 vaccine. Sample: peripheral blood, taken 28 days after the second AZD1222 dose. CDR3 nucleotide sequence: TGTGCCAGCAGCTTAGCCGGGGAATTCTCAGGAAACACCATATATTTT. The encoded protein is CASSLAGEFSGNTIYF.